This T cell receptor beta chain came from a study of spatial heterogeneity in lung cancer. Study in general: There were 70 to 80 donors, all of them untreated patients with early-stage non-small cell lung cancer. Where present, follow-up PBMC were sequenced a median of roughly two years after resection.

The table lists this clonotype with many counts. Time point given: blood at routine non-recurrence follow-up after resection. TCRdb reprocessed the 5' RACE reads via MiXCR and lists one record per CDR3 protein. The profile shows 27,000 or so distinct CDR3 sequences, more than 4.5% of them singletons. The CDR3 is 16 amino acids. The J segment lost 8 bases and the V segment lost 5 bases, leaving 8 bases of the junction unmatched. The germline CDR1 and CDR2 sequences are SEHNR and FQNEAQ (reference sequence). This TCR derives from a female donor with early-stage non-small cell lung cancer. This sample comprised PBMCs, obtained at follow-up. The chain joins TRBV7-9 to TRBJ2-4, with 14 bases matching TRBD2. In DNA form, the CDR3 reads TGTGCCAGCAGCCAAACCGGGACTAGCGGGAGTGACATTCAGTACTTC. Translating it yields CASSQTGTSGSDIQYF.